What follows describes a single T cell receptor (beta chain). Its antigen is not known. These data originate in a study of shared clonotypes between healthy human individuals. The wider study: CD4 naive and CD4 memory each took three plates per donor, while CD8 naive took two and CD8 memory one.

Germline loops: CDR1 SGHRS, CDR2 YFSETQ. The V gene lost 4 bases and the J gene lost 4 bases, with 23 bases spanning the gap. This CDR3 is built from 17 residues. Authors' data handling: ImmunoSEQ supplied junction-only sequences lacking quality scores, so filtering was different. Measured with immunoSEQ multiplex PCR; TCRdb has only the in-frame clones, and not every one. The V and J calls and clone size come from that table; D and trimming were worked out from the DNA. The repertoire consists of millions of clones, with more than 85% occurring once and the leading ten covering about 0.39%. A CD45RA+ naive subset and a CD45RA-negative memory subset were split from CD4+ cells. Study conclusions and caveats: A few donors had roughly 5% of their naive CD4 clonotypes in common.

The specimen was naive CD4+ T cells from PBMCs. The subset was: CD45RA+ positively selected. The clonotype was recovered from a man younger than 30 in good health. Some clones in this sample may be carry-over from other donors' samples. The chain has TRBV5-1 and TRBJ1-2, with D unresolved. In DNA form, the CDR3 reads TGCGCCAGCAGCACCAACATAGATATGGGTTTCGGCTATGGCTACACCTTC. It is translated as CASSTNIDMGFGYGYTF. Drawing the rest from reference TRBV5-1 and TRBJ1-2, the complete variable domain is KAGVTQTPRYLIKTRGQQVTLSCSPISGHRSVSWYQQTPGQGLQFLFEYFSETQRNKGNFPGRFSGRQFSNSRSEMNVSTLELGDSALYLCASSTNIDMGFGYGYTFGSGTRLTVV.